The 22 T cell receptor beta chains below come from one sample, sequenced in a study of molecular identifiers for immune sequencing clone quantification. TCRdb ran MiXCR on the PCR reads and lists one entry per CDR3 protein. Counted here are hundreds of thousands of distinct CDR3 sequences, about 20% occurring once; the ten biggest clones make up roughly 0.83%. Sequenced sample: naive CD8+ T cells from blood, with Jurkat cell RNA spiked in. Indicated subset: FACS-sorted CD8+CD4-CCR7+CD45RA+ naive T cells. The receptors were sampled from a human donor in good health. Some libraries in this study had Jurkat cell RNA spiked in.

This chain uses TRBV6-1 with TRBJ2-7; 7 nucleotides line up with TRBD1. This CDR3 has 16 residues. V was clipped by 3 bases and J by 5 bases; unmatched bases: 13. Germline values: CDR1 MNHNS, CDR2 SASEGT. In DNA, the CDR3 is TGTGCCAGCAGTGACTACAGGGGCCACTTCCGGGACGAGCAGTACTTC. Its translation is CASSDYRGHFRDEQYF.

This clonotype was seen many times. The chain employs TRBV6-5 and TRBJ1-5, with 7 bases aligning to TRBD1. From germline, CDR1 is MNHEY and CDR2 SVGAGI. Unmatched junction bases numbered 6, after V lost 11 bases and J lost 2 bases. CDR3 length: 13 amino acids. CDR3 sequence: CASQGVGNQPQHF. The CDR3 DNA follows: TGTGCCTCCCAGGGGGTGGGCAATCAGCCCCAGCATTTT.

This clonotype has at least ten counts. V usage is TRBV12-3 or TRBV12-4 and J usage is TRBJ2-5; D may be TRBD2 (5 bases). The V end was cut by 8 bases, the J end by 5 bases, with 12 bases between. The CDR3 covers 12 residues. CDR3: CASSSSRETQYF. DNA of the CDR3: TGTGCCAGCTCGTCTAGCCGTGAGACCCAGTACTTC.

The rearrangement uses TRBV4-3 and TRBJ1-6; D remains unclear. This CDR3 region has 15 residues. Germline lookup yields CDR1 LGHNA and CDR2 YSLEER. Trimming removed 0 bases at V and 11 bases at J, with 14 bases between. The CDR3 DNA reads TGCGCCAGCAGCCAAGATCGAGGTTTATATCCACCCCTCCACTTT. Protein product: CASSQDRGLYPPLHF.

This clonotype was seen many times. V usage is TRBV5-4 and J usage is TRBJ1-2; D is ambiguous. Deletions cut 0 bases from V and 3 bases from J, with 15 bases between. This CDR3 comprises 16 residues. Germline-derived CDR1 and CDR2 are SGHNT and YYREEE (reference sequence). CDR3 region: CASSLAPAGSYYGYTF. Here the CDR3 DNA reads TGTGCCAGCAGCTTGGCCCCGGCAGGATCTTACTATGGCTACACCTTC.

In this sample, this clonotype turned up many times. The V call is TRBV20-1, the J call TRBJ1-4, with D possibly matching TRBD1 (6 bases). V was cut by 0 bases and J by 3 bases, with 17 bases left in between. Germline values: CDR1 DFQATT, CDR2 SNEGSKA (reference sequence). CDR3 length equals 17 residues. This CDR3 is CSARDSNRVRANEKLFF. CDR3 DNA sequence: TGCAGTGCTAGAGATTCCAACAGGGTTCGGGCTAATGAAAAACTGTTTTTT.

This clonotype was found many times. This sequence joins TRBV28 and TRBJ1-5; D is uncertain. Trimming pared 7 bases from V and 2 bases from J, leaving 6 bases between. Germline V gene data show CDR1 as MDHEN and CDR2 as SYDVKM. CDR3 length equals 12 residues. Written as DNA, the CDR3 is TGTGCCAGCAAGCGGGGCAATCAGCCCCAGCATTTT. Its protein product is CASKRGNQPQHF.

As to this clonotype: This may be a read error: a much more frequent sequence differs by one nucleotide. The V and J genes are TRBV6-2 or TRBV6-3 and TRBJ1-5; D is unclear. The CDR3 has 14 residues. V lost 1 base and J 5 bases, leaving 9 bases between the germline ends. Germline CDR1 is MNHEY and CDR2 is SVGEGT. This CDR3 is CASSYLGSYQPQHF. The CDR3 region has the DNA TGTGCCAGCAGTTACTTAGGGTCCTATCAGCCCCAGCATTTT.

In the case of this clonotype: A single base separates this from a much larger clone, so it may be a read error. The chain couples TRBV7-9 to TRBJ2-3, with 8 bases lining up with TRBD1. The trim removed 8 bases at V and 4 bases at J, leaving 5 bases unmatched. Germline V lookup: CDR1 SEHNR, CDR2 FQNEAQ (reference sequence). The CDR3 loop spans 13 amino acids. CDR3 residues: CASGGTGADTQYF. CDR3 sequence (DNA): TGTGCCAGCGGGGGGACAGGCGCAGATACGCAGTATTTT.

This clonotype was observed many times. The CDR3 DNA reads TGCAGTGCCCAGACAGGGGAAAGCTCCTACGAGCAGTACTTC. This translates into CSAQTGESSYEQYF. The chain combines TRBV20-1 with TRBJ2-7, with 8 bases fitting TRBD1. The germline gives CDR1 DFQATT, CDR2 SNEGSKA (reference sequence). The CDR3 is 14 amino acids. With 6 bases clipped from V and 0 bases from J, the junction kept 7 bases outside the gene matches.

The rearrangement uses TRBV27 and TRBJ1-1; D remains ambiguous. This CDR3 contains 15 residues. Germline CDR1 is MNHEY and CDR2 is SMNVEV (reference sequence). Trimming stripped 3 bases from V and 2 bases from J, with 13 bases between. This CDR3 reads CASSFLPARNTEAFF. The CDR3 DNA sequence: TGTGCCAGCAGTTTCCTCCCAGCGAGAAACACTGAAGCTTTCTTT.

The chain links TRBV5-1 to TRBJ2-3; 7 bases fit TRBD2. The CDR3 contains 17 residues. J lost 0 bases, V lost 0 bases, and 7 bases had no gene match. CDR1 is SGHRS and CDR2 is YFSETQ in the germline V gene. CDR3 protein: CASSLDGAGVSTDTQYF. As DNA, the CDR3 is TGCGCCAGCAGCTTGGACGGGGCGGGGGTGAGCACAGATACGCAGTATTTT. Using reference TRBV5-1 and TRBJ2-3 for the parts outside the CDR3, the full variable domain is KAGVTQTPRYLIKTRGQQVTLSCSPISGHRSVSWYQQTPGQGLQFLFEYFSETQRNKGNFPGRFSGRQFSNSRSEMNVSTLELGDSALYLCASSLDGAGVSTDTQYFGPGTRLTVL.

This clonotype was seen repeatedly, ten times or more. For the CDR3, the DNA is TGTGCCAGCAGTGATGAGGCCCGGGAGCCCCAGCATTTT. Its translation: CASSDEAREPQHF. The V gene is TRBV6-1, the J gene TRBJ1-5; no clear D gene. Germline V gene sequence: CDR1 MNHNS, CDR2 SASEGT. The length of the CDR3 is 13 residues. Deletions cut 3 bases from V and 8 bases from J, with 11 bases between.

This clonotype was seen many times. The V call is TRBV9, the J call TRBJ2-5, with 8 bases fitting TRBD1. Germline CDR1 reads SGDLS; CDR2 reads YYNGEE. CDR3 length equals 14 residues. The V gene end was trimmed by 4 bases and the J gene end by 5 bases; junction bases not matched to a gene: 7. CDR3 loop: CASSTDRVEETQYF. CDR3 bases: TGTGCCAGCAGCACGGACAGGGTTGAGGAGACCCAGTACTTC.

This clonotype was seen ten or more times. The V call is TRBV29-1, the J call TRBJ1-2, with unresolved D. The CDR3 loop spans 13 amino acids. The germline V gene has CDR1 SQVTM and CDR2 ANQGSEA. V dropped 2 bases and J dropped 5 bases, with 12 bases sitting between them. The DNA of the CDR3 is TGCAGCGTTGAAACGCCGCTCCTTTATGGCTACACCTTC. It translates to CSVETPLLYGYTF.

This clonotype appeared a few times. The chain carries TRBV14 and TRBJ2-7; possible D gene TRBD1, 6 bases. This CDR3 has 14 residues. Looked up from germline, CDR1 is SGHDN and CDR2 is FVKESK. The ends were cut back, 4 bases at V and 2 bases at J, with 12 bases in the middle. CDR3 coding DNA: TGTGCCAGCAGCCGCTGGGACACAGCCTACGAGCAGTACTTC. Its translation: CASSRWDTAYEQYF.

Points on this clonotype: A much larger clone is a single base away; this may be a read error. This chain uses TRBV5-3 with TRBJ2-7; D is ambiguous. TRBV5-3 has ORF status, its function being uncertain. This CDR3 region has 13 residues. Written as DNA, the CDR3 is TGTGCCAGCAGCTTGGGCCATCCCTGCGAGCAGTACTTC. Protein: CASSLGHPCEQYF.

About this clonotype: With a much larger clone just one base away, this may be a read error. The rearrangement links TRBV6-1 to TRBJ1-5, with a tentative D call TRBD1 (5 bases). Germline CDR1 reads MNHNS; CDR2 reads SASEGT. V was pared by 1 base and J by 4 bases, with 11 bases between. This CDR3 has 15 residues. DNA of the CDR3: TGTGCCAGCAGTGAAGAGGGGCAGACGAATCAGCCCCAGCATTTT. It encodes CASSEEGQTNQPQHF.

This clonotype was picked up a small number of times. The chain has TRBV19 and TRBJ2-7, with D unclear. The CDR3 has 12 amino acids. V lost 5 bases and J 5 bases, leaving 10 bases between the germline ends. CDR1 LNHDA and CDR2 SQIVND come from the germline V gene (reference sequence). CDR3 region: CASSPFGDEQYF. Written as DNA, the CDR3 is TGTGCCAGTAGTCCTTTTGGGGACGAGCAGTACTTC.

This clonotype was found many times. The chain recombines TRBV6-6 with TRBJ2-3, with D possibly being TRBD1 (6 bases). The CDR3 sequence is 14 residues long. The germline V gene has CDR1 MNHNY and CDR2 SVGAGI (reference sequence). The CDR3 bases are TGTGTTCATGGGCCCCTTGGGGGCATGGATACGCAGTATTTT. Its translation: CVHGPLGGMDTQYF.

This clonotype occurred many times. The chain employs TRBV7-2 and TRBJ1-1, with no clear D. Germline V lookup: CDR1 SGHTA, CDR2 FQGNSA. V lost 3 bases, J lost 5 bases, and 13 bases lay in between. The CDR3 has 14 residues. CDR3 nucleotide sequence: TGTGCCAGCAGCTTTCTGGGCGGGGAAACTGAAGCTTTCTTT. This encodes CASSFLGGETEAFF.

Ten or more counts support this clonotype. The V gene is TRBV4-2, the J gene TRBJ2-1; possibly TRBD2 for D (6 bases). CDR3 size: 14 residues. Germline V CDR1 and CDR2: LGHNA, YNFKEQ. V was clipped by 3 bases and J by 10 bases, with 16 bases between them. CDR3: CASSQAVGGLEQFF. In nucleotides, the CDR3 is TGTGCCAGCAGCCAGGCCGTGGGGGGTTTGGAGCAGTTCTTC.